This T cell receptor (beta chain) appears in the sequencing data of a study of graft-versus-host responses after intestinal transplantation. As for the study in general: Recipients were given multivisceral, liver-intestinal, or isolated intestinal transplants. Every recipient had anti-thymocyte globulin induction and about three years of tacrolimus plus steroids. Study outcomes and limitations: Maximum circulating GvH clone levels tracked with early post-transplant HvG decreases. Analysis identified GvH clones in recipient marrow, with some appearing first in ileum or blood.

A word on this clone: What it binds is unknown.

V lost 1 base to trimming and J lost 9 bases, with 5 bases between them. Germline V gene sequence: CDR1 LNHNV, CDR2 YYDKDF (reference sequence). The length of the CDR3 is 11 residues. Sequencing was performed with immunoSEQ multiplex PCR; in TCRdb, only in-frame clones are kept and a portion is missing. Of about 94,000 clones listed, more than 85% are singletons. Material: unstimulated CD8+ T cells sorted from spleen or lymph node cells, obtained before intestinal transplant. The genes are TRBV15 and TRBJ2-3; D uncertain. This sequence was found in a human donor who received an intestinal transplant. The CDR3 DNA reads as TGTGCCACCAGCAGAGCGTCGACGCAGTATTTT. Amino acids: CATSRASTQYF.